This T cell receptor beta chain is drawn from a study of blood T cell repertoires in COVID-19. Study at large: COVID-19 samples, acute and convalescent, were from the United States, Italy and Spain. Sources were T cells, B-cell-depleted T cells, or PBMCs; the material itself was cDNA or gDNA.

In the authors' methods: Reference gene primers were amplified, and this amplification served to estimate nucleated cell counts. Generated by immunoSEQ multiplex PCR, the TCRdb table keeps only in-frame clones and is missing some. The V and J calls and the clone size are those of that table, but D and trimming were determined from the DNA. The sample records about 250,000 clones, around 88% being singletons. CDR1 and CDR2 (germline): SGDLS, YYNGEE. V shed 1 base, J shed 5 bases, and the junction held 8 bases outside the gene matches. The CDR3 runs 15 residues. Seattle patients were enrolled during active infection and followed longitudinally.

Material: peripheral blood. The receptor was isolated from a woman older than 75 with COVID-19, enrolled during active disease. This sequence joins TRBV9 and TRBJ2-5; TRBD1 matches at 7 bases. This CDR3 is CASSVTDRVGETQYF. For the CDR3, the DNA is TGTGCCAGCAGCGTAACTGACAGGGTGGGGGAGACCCAGTACTTC.